These 31 T cell receptor beta chains were all obtained from the same sample, sequenced in a study of T cell changes during pregnancy in multiple sclerosis (dated by TCRdb to the late 2010s). Library prep was done by the immunoSEQ multiplex PCR assay. Imported from immuneACCESS, the table was reduced by TCRdb to in-frame sequences with V and J called. These copies leave out some clones; in studies compared against another copy, an unresolved V gene accounts for under half, and the cause of the remainder is not known. Within this sample are around 69,000 clones, with more than 80% of them counted one time only. Over 2% of the sample is in the top ten clones. The specimen comprised peripheral blood, sampled in the second trimester of pregnancy. Receptor source: a female donor in good health, enrolled as a control in a pregnancy study.

In nucleotides, the CDR3 is TGCGCCAGCAGCCGCCATGTGGGGCAAGATTCACCCCTCCACTTT. As protein: CASSRHVGQDSPLHF. This chain connects TRBV4-1 to TRBJ1-6; D is perhaps TRBD1 (5 bases). The germline gives CDR1 MGHRA, CDR2 YSYEKL. The CDR3 totals 15 residues. Trimming removed 4 bases at V and 8 bases at J, with 15 bases between.

DNA of the CDR3: TGTGCCACCAGCAGAGCCAGCGGGGGATATAGCAATCAGCCCCAGCATTTT. This translates into CATSRASGGYSNQPQHF. The V gene is TRBV15, the J gene TRBJ1-5; tentative D call: TRBD1 (5 bases). The ends were cut back, 1 base at V and 0 bases at J, with 13 bases in the middle. Germline lookup yields CDR1 LNHNV and CDR2 YYDKDF (reference sequence). The CDR3 is 17 residues long.

The V call is TRBV6-6, the J call TRBJ2-7, with D maybe TRBD1 (6 bases). This CDR3 comprises 14 residues. In germline, CDR1 is MNHNY, CDR2 SVGAGI (reference sequence). Trimming removed 6 bases from V and 3 bases from J, with 15 bases in between. CDR3 bases: TGTGCCAGCAGCCCTAACAGGGCGGGCTACGAGCAGTACTTC. Its translation: CASSPNRAGYEQYF.

Here the CDR3 reads CATHLAGKSSYNEQFF. DNA for the CDR3: TGTGCCACCCACCTAGCGGGGAAAAGCTCCTACAATGAGCAGTTCTTC. The genes are TRBV28 and TRBJ2-1; 9 bases are a match to TRBD2. The V gene's germline CDR1 is MDHEN and CDR2 SYDVKM. V lost 10 bases and J lost 0; bases outside the gene matches: 10. The CDR3 has 16 residues.

This chain connects TRBV4-3 to TRBJ1-4; D may be TRBD1 (6 bases). The CDR3 length is 16 residues. Trimming stripped 2 bases from V and 5 bases from J, with 15 bases between. CDR1 and CDR2 from the germline V gene are LGHNA and YSLEER. CDR3 sequence (DNA): TGCGCCAGCAGCCAAACCCCGACAGGTTTGAATGAAAAACTGTTTTTT. It yields the protein CASSQTPTGLNEKLFF.

The rearrangement uses TRBV11-1 and TRBJ2-1; TRBD2 matches 9 bases. The CDR3 extends over 19 amino acids. V was pared by 5 bases and J by 0 bases, with 14 bases of the junction left unmatched. Germline loops: CDR1 SGHAT, CDR2 FQDESV (reference sequence). CDR3 DNA sequence: TGTGCCAGCAGCACCCCACGAAGCGGGGGGCAAAGCTCCTACAATGAGCAGTTCTTC. This encodes CASSTPRSGGQSSYNEQFF.

The chain employs TRBV27 and TRBJ1-1, with D hard to call. CDR3 length equals 13 residues. V was shortened by 5 bases and J by 2 bases, with 9 bases between the two germline ends. Germline assignment: CDR1 MNHEY and CDR2 SMNVEV (reference sequence). The CDR3 DNA reads TGTGCCAGCAGTCCCCGGTTCAACACTGAAGCTTTCTTT. Its translation: CASSPRFNTEAFF.

The rearrangement links TRBV5-6 to TRBJ2-5; D might be TRBD1 (6 bases). The CDR3 covers 14 residues. CDR1 and CDR2 from the germline V gene are SGHDT and YYEEEE. Trimming took off 0 bases at V and 4 bases at J, with 10 bases between the two ends. CDR3 protein: CASSLVQGRETQYF. The CDR3 DNA reads as TGTGCCAGCAGCTTGGTACAGGGCCGAGAGACCCAGTACTTC.

V usage is TRBV5-1 and J usage is TRBJ1-3; tentatively, D is TRBD1 (5 bases). V shed 4 bases and J shed 7 bases, with 15 bases lying between them. This CDR3 region has 14 residues. CDR1 SGHRS and CDR2 YFSETQ come from the germline V gene. Here the CDR3 reads CASSPGNVGNTIYF. In nucleotides, the CDR3 is TGCGCCAGCAGCCCAGGGAACGTAGGGAACACCATATATTTT.

This clone was recorded once. The chain joins TRBV6-5 to TRBJ2-7, with D unclear. CDR1 and CDR2 (germline): MNHEY, SVGAGI. The CDR3 consists of 14 residues. The V end was cut by 0 bases, the J end by 1 base, with 7 bases between. The CDR3 sequence: CASSYSIGSYEQYF. As DNA, the CDR3 is TGTGCCAGCAGTTACTCGATCGGGTCCTACGAGCAGTACTTC.

The CDR3 region has the DNA TGCGCCAGCAGCTTGGGACAGGGCGATTCAGATACGCAGTATTTT. It yields the protein CASSLGQGDSDTQYF. V is TRBV5-1 and J is TRBJ2-3; 7 bases fit TRBD1. CDR1 and CDR2 (germline): SGHRS, YFSETQ. Trimming removed 0 bases from V and 4 bases from J; junction bases left unmatched: 5. The CDR3 length is 15 residues. The full variable domain, its missing parts supplied by reference TRBV5-1 and TRBJ2-3, is KAGVTQTPRYLIKTRGQQVTLSCSPISGHRSVSWYQQTPGQGLQFLFEYFSETQRNKGNFPGRFSGRQFSNSRSEMNVSTLELGDSALYLCASSLGQGDSDTQYFGPGTRLTVL.

The V gene is TRBV27, the J gene TRBJ1-2; D unresolved. CDR3 length: 14 amino acids. Germline V gene lookup returns CDR1 MNHEY and CDR2 SMNVEV (reference sequence). Between the trimmed V and J ends, which lost 3 bases and 4 bases, there was a span of 12 bases. CDR3 bases: TGTGCCAGCAGTTTTAACCCGGGAGGCTATGGCTACACCTTC. Protein product: CASSFNPGGYGYTF.

In this sample, this clone turned up a few times. This chain links TRBV7-3 with TRBJ1-2, with D perhaps TRBD1 (6 bases). The length of the CDR3 is 16 residues. The germline V gene has CDR1 SGHTA and CDR2 FQGTGA. V lost 1 base and J 0 bases, leaving 12 bases between the germline ends. In nucleotides, the CDR3 is TGTGCCAGCAGCTTAATCCCCGGACAGCCTAACTATGGCTACACCTTC. This gives the protein CASSLIPGQPNYGYTF.

This rearrangement joins TRBV28 to TRBJ2-2; weak D call: TRBD2 (5 bases). The CDR3 consists of 18 residues. Trimming took off 3 bases at V and 5 bases at J, with 22 bases between the two ends. Per germline, CDR1 MDHEN and CDR2 SYDVKM. CDR3 in amino acids: CASSFRREDSTLTGELFF. CDR3 DNA: TGTGCCAGCAGTTTCCGTCGCGAGGACTCGACGTTGACCGGGGAGCTGTTTTTT.

The chain carries TRBV5-1 and TRBJ2-3; 10 nucleotides agree with TRBD1. J was trimmed by 4 bases and V by 3 bases; bases with no gene match: 8. The CDR3 totals 16 residues. In germline, CDR1 is SGHRS, CDR2 YFSETQ. CDR3 sequence (DNA): TGCGCCAGCAGCTGGGCTGGGACAGGGGTTTCAGATACGCAGTATTTT. Encoded protein: CASSWAGTGVSDTQYF.

This clone is a singleton in its sample. The rearrangement joins TRBV27 to TRBJ2-2; 7 bases fit TRBD1. CDR3 length: 14 residues. Germline V gene sequence: CDR1 MNHEY, CDR2 SMNVEV (reference sequence). Trimming at V came to 7 bases and at J to 6 bases, leaving 8 bases not matched to a gene. DNA of the CDR3: TGTGCCAGCACCACGACAGGGTCTCCCGGGGAGCTGTTTTTT. This encodes CASTTTGSPGELFF.

The chain has TRBV25-1 and TRBJ1-6, with D tentatively TRBD1 (5 bases). Between the trimmed V and J ends, which lost 6 bases and 7 bases, there was a span of 19 bases. Germline V gene lookup returns CDR1 MGHDK and CDR2 SYGVNS. The CDR3 loop spans 16 amino acids. This CDR3 reads CASRSQVGVGNSPLHF. For the CDR3, the DNA is TGTGCCAGCAGATCACAGGTAGGGGTAGGAAATTCACCCCTCCACTTT.

The V call is TRBV7-2, the J call TRBJ1-2, with D perhaps TRBD1 (6 bases). V dropped 5 bases and J dropped 7 bases, with 11 bases sitting between them. Germline-derived CDR1 and CDR2 are SGHTA and FQGNSA. The length of the CDR3 is 12 residues. The CDR3 DNA reads as TGTGCCAGCAGCCCACAGGGTTTTGGCTACACCTTC. Protein: CASSPQGFGYTF. The complete variable domain, with remaining parts taken from reference TRBV7-2 and TRBJ1-2, reads GAGVSQSPSNKVTEKGKDVELRCDPISGHTALYWYRQSLGQGLEFLIYFQGNSAPDKSGLPSDRFSAERTGGSVSTLTIQRTQQEDSAVYLCASSPQGFGYTFGSGTRLTVV.

J is TRBJ2-1 and V is TRBV9, with 10 bases identical to TRBD1. Unmatched junction bases numbered 9, after V lost 0 bases and J lost 9 bases. CDR1 and CDR2 from the germline V gene are SGDLS and YYNGEE. The CDR3 has 16 residues. The CDR3 DNA sequence: TGTGCCAGCAGCGTAGCCCCTCGGGACAGGGGTCCTGAGCAGTTCTTC. Translated: CASSVAPRDRGPEQFF.

The chain couples TRBV7-9 to TRBJ1-4, with D tentatively TRBD1 (6 bases). The germline gives CDR1 SEHNR, CDR2 FQNEAQ (reference sequence). The V and J ends lost 11 bases and 8 bases respectively, with 21 bases between them. This CDR3 spans 14 amino acids. The CDR3, as DNA: TGTGCCTCCCGTGGGGAACAGGGCTGGGAAAAACTGTTTTTT. Translation: CASRGEQGWEKLFF.

V gene TRBV9 combines with J gene TRBJ2-5; 9 bases map to TRBD2. The CDR3 is 16 amino acids. The germline V gene encodes CDR1 SGDLS and CDR2 YYNGEE. V was clipped by 0 bases and J by 5 bases; unmatched bases: 8. The CDR3 is CASSVAAGAGGETQYF. DNA of the CDR3: TGTGCCAGCAGCGTAGCGGCAGGGGCGGGGGGGGAGACCCAGTACTTC.

The V and J genes are TRBV25-1 and TRBJ1-1; weak D call: TRBD1 (6 bases). The CDR3 covers 16 residues. Germline V gene sequence: CDR1 MGHDK, CDR2 SYGVNS. The V end was cut by 4 bases, the J end by 1 base, with 16 bases between. The CDR3 protein is CASSATGEGPNTEAFF. The CDR3, as DNA: TGTGCCAGCAGTGCGACAGGTGAGGGGCCGAACACTGAAGCTTTCTTT.

This sequence joins TRBV4-2 and TRBJ2-1; 13 positions match TRBD2. The trim removed 1 base at V and 10 bases at J, leaving 7 bases unmatched. CDR3 size: 16 residues. Germline V gives CDR1 LGHNA, CDR2 YNFKEQ. The CDR3 region has the DNA TGTGCCAGCAGCCAAGTTACTAGCGGGGGGGCCAGGGAGCAGTTCTTC. Residues: CASSQVTSGGAREQFF.

This clone was picked up one time. CDR3: CASSHAGSSYEQYF. CDR3 DNA sequence: TGTGCCAGCAGCCACGCGGGGTCGTCCTACGAGCAGTACTTC. The chain links TRBV4-2 to TRBJ2-7; a weak D match, TRBD2 (6 bases). Germline-derived CDR1 and CDR2 are LGHNA and YNFKEQ. The CDR3 covers 14 residues. V was cut by 3 bases and J by 1 base, with 10 bases left in between.

V usage is TRBV6-1 and J usage is TRBJ1-1, with 7 bases identical to TRBD1. CDR1 is MNHNS and CDR2 is SASEGT in the germline V gene. V lost 6 bases to trimming and J lost 6 bases; unmatched junction nucleotides: 10. The CDR3 has 14 residues. The CDR3 bases are TGTGCCAGCAGGGCCCGGGGACAGAGTGCTGAAGCTTTCTTT. Translated, it gives CASRARGQSAEAFF.

The chain couples TRBV5-1 to TRBJ1-1; TRBD1 matches 8 bases. V shed 9 bases, J shed 11 bases, and the junction held 15 bases outside the gene matches. The CDR3 contains 13 residues. Looked up from germline, CDR1 is SGHRS and CDR2 is YFSETQ. CDR3 protein: CATTFGGTGKAFF. The CDR3 region has the DNA TGCGCCACCACTTTCGGGGGGACAGGAAAGGCTTTCTTT.

A single count supports this clone. The chain links TRBV7-9 to TRBJ1-4; D possibly corresponds to TRBD1 (5 bases). V was trimmed by 0 bases and J by 6 bases, leaving 14 bases between them. Germline CDR1 reads SEHNR; CDR2 reads FQNEAQ (reference sequence). The CDR3 runs 16 residues. The DNA for the CDR3 is TGTGCCAGCAGCTTAGCGGCGGGGGGACGGGATGAAAAACTGTTTTTT. It codes for CASSLAAGGRDEKLFF.

This chain connects TRBV5-8 to TRBJ1-4; D possibly corresponds to TRBD1 (6 bases). The germline V gene encodes CDR1 SGHTS and CDR2 YDEGEE. CDR3 length: 15 amino acids. Between the trimmed V and J ends, which lost 4 bases and 5 bases, there was a span of 15 bases. CDR3 DNA sequence: TGTGCCAGCAGCCCCCAGGGGACCCCAAATGAAAAACTGTTTTTT. Translating gives CASSPQGTPNEKLFF.

The chain links TRBV7-8 to TRBJ2-7, with TRBD1 matching 8 bases. With V trimmed by 0 bases and J by 4 bases, 5 bases remained unmatched. The CDR3 has 15 residues. Looked up from germline, CDR1 is SGHVS and CDR2 is FQNEAQ. CDR3 sequence (DNA): TGTGCCAGCAGCTTAGCCCGGGACAGGACGTACGAGCAGTACTTC. Its translation: CASSLARDRTYEQYF.

This chain uses TRBV5-4 with TRBJ2-7; the D is unclear. The CDR3 sequence is 11 residues long. V was trimmed by 4 bases and J by 6 bases, leaving 8 bases between them. CDR1 and CDR2 (germline): SGHNT, YYREEE (reference sequence). The CDR3 DNA follows: TGTGCCAGCAGCGAGGTGGGCGAGCAGTACTTC. It encodes CASSEVGEQYF.

The rearrangement uses TRBV6-6 and TRBJ2-7; 7 bases are a match to TRBD1. This CDR3 is built from 14 residues. Germline trimming cut 2 bases from V and 3 bases from J; bases unmatched to any gene: 4. Germline V CDR1 and CDR2: MNHNY, SVGAGI (reference sequence). The DNA of the CDR3 is TGTGCCAGCAGTTACAGGACAGGACACTACGAGCAGTACTTC. This sequence encodes CASSYRTGHYEQYF.